The subject of this entry is one T cell receptor beta chain. This entry is derived from a study of technical replicates of blood from a handful of donors. The method was immunoSEQ multiplex PCR; TCRdb's version includes in-frame clones alone and lacks a portion of them. The repertoire holds more than 45,000 clones, with less than 95% as singletons. This clonotype originated in a human donor in good health. Some clones in this sample may be carry-over from other donors' samples. Sequencing was carried out using PBMCs.

The CDR3 DNA reads TGTGCCAGCTCGGTTAAACAGGAGAACACTGAAGCTTTCTTT. It specifies CASSVKQENTEAFF. The V call is TRBV18, the J call TRBJ1-1; D might be TRBD1 (5 bases). This CDR3 has 14 amino acids. CDR1 and CDR2 (germline): KGHSH, LQKENI. The V gene lost 6 bases and the J gene lost 1 base, with 12 bases spanning the gap.